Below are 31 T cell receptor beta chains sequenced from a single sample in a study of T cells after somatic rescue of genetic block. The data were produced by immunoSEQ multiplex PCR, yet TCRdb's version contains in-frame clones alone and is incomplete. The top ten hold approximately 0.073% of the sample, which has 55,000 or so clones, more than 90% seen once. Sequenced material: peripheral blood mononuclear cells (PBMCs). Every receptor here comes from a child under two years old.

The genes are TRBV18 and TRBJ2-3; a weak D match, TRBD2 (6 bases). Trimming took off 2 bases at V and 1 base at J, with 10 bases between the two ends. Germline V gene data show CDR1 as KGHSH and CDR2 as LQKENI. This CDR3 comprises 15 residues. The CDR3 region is CASSPERRGTDTQYF. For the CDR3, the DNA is TGTGCCAGCTCACCAGAAAGGAGGGGCACAGATACGCAGTATTTT. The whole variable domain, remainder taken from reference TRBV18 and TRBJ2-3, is NAGVMQNPRHLVRRRGQEARLRCSPMKGHSHVYWYRQLPEEGLKFMVYLQKENIIDESGMPKERFSAEFPKEGPSILRIQQVVRGDSAAYFCASSPERRGTDTQYFGPGTRLTVL.

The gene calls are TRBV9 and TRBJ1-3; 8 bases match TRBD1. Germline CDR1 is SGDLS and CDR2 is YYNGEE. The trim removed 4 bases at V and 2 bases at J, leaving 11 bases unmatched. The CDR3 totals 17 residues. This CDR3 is CASSPLRGTGPGNTIYF. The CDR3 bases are TGTGCCAGCAGCCCTCTGCGGGGGACAGGTCCTGGAAACACCATATATTTT.

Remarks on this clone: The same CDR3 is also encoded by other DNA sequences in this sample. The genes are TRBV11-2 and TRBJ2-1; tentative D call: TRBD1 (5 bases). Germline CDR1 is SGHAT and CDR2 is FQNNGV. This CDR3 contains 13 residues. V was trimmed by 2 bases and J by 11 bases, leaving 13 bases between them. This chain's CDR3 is CASSLYRSGKQFF. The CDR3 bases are TGTGCCAGCAGCTTATACAGGTCTGGCAAGCAGTTCTTC. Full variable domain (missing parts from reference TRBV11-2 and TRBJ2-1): EAGVAQSPRYKIIEKRQSVAFWCNPISGHATLYWYQQILGQGPKLLIQFQNNGVVDDSQLPKDRFSAERLKGVDSTLKIQPAKLEDSAVYLCASSLYRSGKQFFGPGTRLTVL.

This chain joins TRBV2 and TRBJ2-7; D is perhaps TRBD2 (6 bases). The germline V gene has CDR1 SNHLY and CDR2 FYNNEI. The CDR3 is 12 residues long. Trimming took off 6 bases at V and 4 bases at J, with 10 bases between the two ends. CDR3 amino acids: CASSRLVYEQYF. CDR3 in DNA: TGTGCCAGCAGCCGACTAGTGTACGAGCAGTACTTC.

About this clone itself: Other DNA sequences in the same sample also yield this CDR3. In DNA form, the CDR3 reads TGCGCCAGCAGCTTGGCCGGGACTAGCGGGTACGAGCAGTACTTC. Protein: CASSLAGTSGYEQYF. The V gene is TRBV5-1, the J gene TRBJ2-7, with 12 bases aligning to TRBD2. In germline, CDR1 is SGHRS, CDR2 YFSETQ. The V gene end was trimmed by 0 bases and the J gene end by 4 bases; junction bases not matched to a gene: 2. This CDR3 spans 15 amino acids.

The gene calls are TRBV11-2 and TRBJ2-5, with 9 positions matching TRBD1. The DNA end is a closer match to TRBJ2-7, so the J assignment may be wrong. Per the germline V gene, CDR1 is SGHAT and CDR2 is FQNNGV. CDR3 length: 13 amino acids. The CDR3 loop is CASSRGQGYEQYF. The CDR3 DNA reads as TGTGCCAGCAGTAGGGGACAGGGCTACGAGCAGTACTTC.

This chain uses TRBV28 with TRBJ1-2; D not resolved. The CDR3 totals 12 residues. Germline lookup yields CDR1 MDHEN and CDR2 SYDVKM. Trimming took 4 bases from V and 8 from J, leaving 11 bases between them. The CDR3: CASSSNSRGYTF. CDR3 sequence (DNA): TGTGCCAGCAGTTCCAACAGTAGGGGCTACACCTTC.

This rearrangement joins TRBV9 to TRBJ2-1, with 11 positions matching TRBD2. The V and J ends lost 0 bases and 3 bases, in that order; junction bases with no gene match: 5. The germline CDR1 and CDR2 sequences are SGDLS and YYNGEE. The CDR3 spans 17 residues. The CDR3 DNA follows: TGTGCCAGCAGCGTAGCTTCCGGGACTAGCGGCTACAATGAGCAGTTCTTC. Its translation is CASSVASGTSGYNEQFF.

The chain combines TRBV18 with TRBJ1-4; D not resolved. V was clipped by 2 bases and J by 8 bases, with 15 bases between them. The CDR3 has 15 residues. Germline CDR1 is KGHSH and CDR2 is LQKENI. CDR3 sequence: CASSPASSAGEKLFF. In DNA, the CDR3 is TGTGCCAGCTCACCAGCGTCGAGCGCCGGAGAAAAACTGTTTTTT. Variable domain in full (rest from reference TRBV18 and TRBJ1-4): NAGVMQNPRHLVRRRGQEARLRCSPMKGHSHVYWYRQLPEEGLKFMVYLQKENIIDESGMPKERFSAEFPKEGPSILRIQQVVRGDSAAYFCASSPASSAGEKLFFGSGTQLSVL.

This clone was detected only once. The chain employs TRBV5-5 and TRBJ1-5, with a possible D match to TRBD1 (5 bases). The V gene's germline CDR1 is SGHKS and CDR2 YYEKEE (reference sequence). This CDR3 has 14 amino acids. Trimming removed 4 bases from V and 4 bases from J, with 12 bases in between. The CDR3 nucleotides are TGTGCCAGCAGCCTTGACAGCTTTAATCAGCCCCAGCATTTT. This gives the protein CASSLDSFNQPQHF.

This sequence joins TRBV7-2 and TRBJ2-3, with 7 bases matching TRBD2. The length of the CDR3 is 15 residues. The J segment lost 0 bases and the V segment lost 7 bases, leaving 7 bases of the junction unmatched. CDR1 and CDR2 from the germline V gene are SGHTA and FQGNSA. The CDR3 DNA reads TGTGCCAGCACTACGACTAGCACTAGCACAGATACGCAGTATTTT. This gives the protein CASTTTSTSTDTQYF.

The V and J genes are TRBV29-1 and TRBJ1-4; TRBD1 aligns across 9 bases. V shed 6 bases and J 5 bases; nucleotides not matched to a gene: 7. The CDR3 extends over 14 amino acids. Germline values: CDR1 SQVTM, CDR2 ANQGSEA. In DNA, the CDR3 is TGCAGCGTGGCCGATACAGGGGGCAATGAAAAACTGTTTTTT. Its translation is CSVADTGGNEKLFF. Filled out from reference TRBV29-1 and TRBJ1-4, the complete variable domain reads SAVISQKPSRDICQRGTSLTIQCQVDSQVTMMFWYRQQPGQSLTLIATANQGSEATYESGFVIDKFPISRPNLTFSTLTVSNMSPEDSSIYLCSVADTGGNEKLFFGSGTQLSVL.

The CDR3 DNA is TGTGCCAGCAGCTATAGACAGTGGGATAATTCACCCCTCCACTTT. Translating it yields CASSYRQWDNSPLHF. The chain combines TRBV13 with TRBJ1-6; possibly TRBD1 for D (5 bases). There are 15 residues in the CDR3. Deletions cut 4 bases from V and 5 bases from J, with 12 bases between. The germline CDR1 and CDR2 sequences are PRHDT and FYEKMQ (reference sequence).

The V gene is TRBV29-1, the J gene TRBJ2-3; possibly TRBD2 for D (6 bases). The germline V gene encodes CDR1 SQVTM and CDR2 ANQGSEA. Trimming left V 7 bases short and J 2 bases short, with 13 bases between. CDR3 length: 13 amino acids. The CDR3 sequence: CSALGGLTDTQYF. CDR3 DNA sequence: TGCAGCGCCCTGGGGGGACTCACAGATACGCAGTATTTT.

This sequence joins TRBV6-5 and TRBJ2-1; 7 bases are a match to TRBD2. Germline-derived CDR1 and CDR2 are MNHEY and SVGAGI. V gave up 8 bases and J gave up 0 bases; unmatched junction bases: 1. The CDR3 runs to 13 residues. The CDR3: CASGRGSYNEQFF. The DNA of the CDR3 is TGTGCCAGCGGGAGGGGCTCCTACAATGAGCAGTTCTTC.

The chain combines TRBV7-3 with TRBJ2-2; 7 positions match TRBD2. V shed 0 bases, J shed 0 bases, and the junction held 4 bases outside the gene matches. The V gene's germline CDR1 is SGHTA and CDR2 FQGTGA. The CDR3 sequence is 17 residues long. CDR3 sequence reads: CASSLTAGAPNTGELFF. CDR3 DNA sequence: TGTGCCAGCAGCTTAACTGCGGGAGCCCCGAACACCGGGGAGCTGTTTTTT.

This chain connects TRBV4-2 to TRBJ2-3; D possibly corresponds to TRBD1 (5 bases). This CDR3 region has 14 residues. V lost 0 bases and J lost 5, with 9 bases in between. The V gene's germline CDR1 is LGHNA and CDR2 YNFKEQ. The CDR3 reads CASSQDGTGDTQYF. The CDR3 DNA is TGTGCCAGCAGCCAAGATGGCACAGGAGATACGCAGTATTTT.

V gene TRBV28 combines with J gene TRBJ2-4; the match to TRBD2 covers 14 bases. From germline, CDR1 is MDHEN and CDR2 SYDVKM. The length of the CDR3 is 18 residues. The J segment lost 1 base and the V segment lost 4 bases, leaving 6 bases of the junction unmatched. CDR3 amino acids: CASSSGTSGRVAKNIQYF. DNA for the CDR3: TGTGCCAGCAGTTCCGGGACTAGCGGGAGAGTGGCCAAAAACATTCAGTACTTC.

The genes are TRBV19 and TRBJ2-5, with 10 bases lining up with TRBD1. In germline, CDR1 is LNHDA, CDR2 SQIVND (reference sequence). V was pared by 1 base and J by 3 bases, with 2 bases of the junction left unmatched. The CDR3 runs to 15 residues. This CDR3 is CASSIGQGAKETQYF. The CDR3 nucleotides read TGTGCCAGTAGTATAGGACAGGGGGCGAAAGAGACCCAGTACTTC.

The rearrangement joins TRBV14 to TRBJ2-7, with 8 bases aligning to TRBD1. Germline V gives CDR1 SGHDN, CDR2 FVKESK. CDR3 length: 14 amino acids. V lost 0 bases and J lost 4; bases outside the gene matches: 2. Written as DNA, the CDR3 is TGTGCCAGCAGCCAAGATCACAGGGGGTACGAGCAGTACTTC. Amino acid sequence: CASSQDHRGYEQYF.

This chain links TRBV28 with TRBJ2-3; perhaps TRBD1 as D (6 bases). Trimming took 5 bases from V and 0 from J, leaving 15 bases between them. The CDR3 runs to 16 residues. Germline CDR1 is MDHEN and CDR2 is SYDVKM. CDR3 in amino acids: CASSPTWGLSTDTQYF. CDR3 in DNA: TGTGCCAGCAGTCCGACGTGGGGGCTTAGCACAGATACGCAGTATTTT. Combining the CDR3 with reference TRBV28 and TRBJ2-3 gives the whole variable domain DVKVTQSSRYLVKRTGEKVFLECVQDMDHENMFWYRQDPGLGLRLIYFSYDVKMKEKGDIPEGYSVSREKKERFSLILESASTNQTSMYLCASSPTWGLSTDTQYFGPGTRLTVL.

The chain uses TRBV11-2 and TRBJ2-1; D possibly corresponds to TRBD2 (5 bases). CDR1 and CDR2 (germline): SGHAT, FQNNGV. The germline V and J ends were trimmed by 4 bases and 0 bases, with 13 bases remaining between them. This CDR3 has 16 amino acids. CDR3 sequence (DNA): TGTGCCAGCAGCTCCCGCGGGCGGTCCTCCTACAATGAGCAGTTCTTC. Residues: CASSSRGRSSYNEQFF.

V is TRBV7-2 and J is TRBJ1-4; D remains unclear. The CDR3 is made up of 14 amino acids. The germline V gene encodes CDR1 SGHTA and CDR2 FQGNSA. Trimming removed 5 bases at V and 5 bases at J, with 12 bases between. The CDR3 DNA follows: TGTGCCAGCAGCCTAGGACGGAGAAATGAAAAACTGTTTTTT. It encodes CASSLGRRNEKLFF. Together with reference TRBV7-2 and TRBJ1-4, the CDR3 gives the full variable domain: GAGVSQSPSNKVTEKGKDVELRCDPISGHTALYWYRQSLGQGLEFLIYFQGNSAPDKSGLPSDRFSAERTGGSVSTLTIQRTQQEDSAVYLCASSLGRRNEKLFFGSGTQLSVL.

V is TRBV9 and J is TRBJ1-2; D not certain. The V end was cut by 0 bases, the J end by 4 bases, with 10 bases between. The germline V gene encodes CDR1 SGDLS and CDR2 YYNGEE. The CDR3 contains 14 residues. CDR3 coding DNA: TGTGCCAGCAGCGTAGACGGCCACCTCTATGGCTACACCTTC. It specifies CASSVDGHLYGYTF.

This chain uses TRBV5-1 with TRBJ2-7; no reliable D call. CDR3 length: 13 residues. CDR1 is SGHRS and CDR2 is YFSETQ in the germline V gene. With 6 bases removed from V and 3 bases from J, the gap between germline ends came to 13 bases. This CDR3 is CASTPESNYEQYF. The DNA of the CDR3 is TGCGCCAGCACCCCAGAATCGAACTACGAGCAGTACTTC.

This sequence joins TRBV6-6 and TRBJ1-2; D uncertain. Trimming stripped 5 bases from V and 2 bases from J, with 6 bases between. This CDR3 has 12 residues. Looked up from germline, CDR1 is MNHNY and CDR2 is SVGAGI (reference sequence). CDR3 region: CASSNKNYGYTF. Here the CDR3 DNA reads TGTGCCAGCAGTAACAAAAACTATGGCTACACCTTC.

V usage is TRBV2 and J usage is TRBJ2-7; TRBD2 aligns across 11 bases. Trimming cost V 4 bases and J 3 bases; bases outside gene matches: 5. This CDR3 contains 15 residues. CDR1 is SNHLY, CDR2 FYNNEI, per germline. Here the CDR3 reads CASSGGLAEHYEQYF. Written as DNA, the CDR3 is TGTGCCAGCAGTGGGGGACTAGCGGAACACTACGAGCAGTACTTC.

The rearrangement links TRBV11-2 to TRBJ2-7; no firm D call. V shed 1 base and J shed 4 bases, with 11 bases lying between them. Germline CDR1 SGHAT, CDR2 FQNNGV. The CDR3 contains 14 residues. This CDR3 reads CASSLGGDVYEQYF. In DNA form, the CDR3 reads TGTGCCAGCAGCTTAGGGGGTGACGTTTACGAGCAGTACTTC.

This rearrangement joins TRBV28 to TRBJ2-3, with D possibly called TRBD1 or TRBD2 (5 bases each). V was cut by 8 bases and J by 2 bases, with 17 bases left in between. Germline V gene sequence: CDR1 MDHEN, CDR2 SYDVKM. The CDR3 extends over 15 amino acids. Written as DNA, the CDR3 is TGTGCCAGCCTCAATCCGGGACCGTACACAGATACGCAGTATTTT. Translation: CASLNPGPYTDTQYF.

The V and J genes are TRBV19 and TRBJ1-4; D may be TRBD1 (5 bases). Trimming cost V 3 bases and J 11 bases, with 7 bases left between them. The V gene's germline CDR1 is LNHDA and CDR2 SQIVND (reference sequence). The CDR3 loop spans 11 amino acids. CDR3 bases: TGTGCCAGTAGTATGGGGACCAAACTGTTTTTT. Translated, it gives CASSMGTKLFF.

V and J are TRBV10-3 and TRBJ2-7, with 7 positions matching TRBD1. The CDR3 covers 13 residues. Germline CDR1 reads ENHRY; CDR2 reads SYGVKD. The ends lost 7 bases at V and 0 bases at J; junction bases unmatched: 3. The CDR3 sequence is CAINRGVSYEQYF. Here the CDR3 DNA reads TGTGCCATCAACAGGGGCGTCTCCTACGAGCAGTACTTC.